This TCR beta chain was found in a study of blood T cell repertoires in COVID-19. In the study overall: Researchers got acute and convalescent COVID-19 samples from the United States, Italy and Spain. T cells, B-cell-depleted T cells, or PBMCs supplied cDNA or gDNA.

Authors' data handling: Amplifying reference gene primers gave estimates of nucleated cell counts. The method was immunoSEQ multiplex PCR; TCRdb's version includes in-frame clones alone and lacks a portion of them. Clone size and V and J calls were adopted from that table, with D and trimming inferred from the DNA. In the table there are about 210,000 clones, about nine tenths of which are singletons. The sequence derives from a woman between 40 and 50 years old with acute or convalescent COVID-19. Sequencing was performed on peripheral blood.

The CDR3 DNA reads as TGTGCCAGCAGTGAAGCCTGGACAGCCAACTATGGCTACACCTTC. This gives the protein CASSEAWTANYGYTF. The chain recombines TRBV6-1 with TRBJ1-2; maybe TRBD1 (6 bases). Germline-derived CDR1 and CDR2 are MNHNS and SASEGT. Trimming stripped 0 bases from V and 2 bases from J, with 10 bases between. The CDR3 runs 15 residues.